The 5 T cell receptor beta chains in this list originate from one sample, sequenced in a study of T cell clones after liver transplantation. Profiling relied on immunoSEQ multiplex PCR, and the TCRdb table lists in-frame clones only, not all of them. The data contain approximately 51,000 clones, 80% to 90% of them singletons. Source: CD8+ T cells from blood, taken 12 months after liver transplant. The source is a human patient who received a liver transplant. The T cells may partly be graft donor cells.

This clone has just one count. The chain links TRBV30 to TRBJ2-1; 11 bases are shared with TRBD2. The CDR3 runs to 15 residues. Unmatched junction bases numbered 8, after V lost 2 bases and J lost 8 bases. Per the germline V gene, CDR1 is GTSNPN and CDR2 is SVGIG (reference sequence). The chain's CDR3 is CAWSPPSGRSDEQFF. CDR3 bases: TGTGCCTGGAGTCCCCCTAGCGGGAGGAGCGATGAGCAGTTCTTC.

This rearrangement joins TRBV7-9 to TRBJ2-1; 9 bases are a match to TRBD2. The ends lost 5 bases at V and 4 bases at J; junction bases unmatched: 15. There are 18 residues in the CDR3. In germline, CDR1 is SEHNR, CDR2 FQNEAQ (reference sequence). The CDR3 loop is CASSPRTSVGLRYNEQFF. Written as DNA, the CDR3 is TGTGCCAGCAGCCCGCGGACTAGCGTGGGTTTGAGGTACAATGAGCAGTTCTTC.

The V call is TRBV4-1, the J call TRBJ2-1; D call uncertain. Germline CDR1 is MGHRA and CDR2 is YSYEKL. V was trimmed by 2 bases and J by 5 bases, leaving 13 bases between them. The CDR3 spans 15 residues. CDR3 residues: CASSQMSAPHNEQFF. In nucleotides, the CDR3 is TGCGCCAGCAGCCAAATGTCCGCGCCTCACAATGAGCAGTTCTTC.

This clone was observed once. V and J are TRBV19 and TRBJ1-1; no clear D. Germline-derived CDR1 and CDR2 are LNHDA and SQIVND (reference sequence). Trimming shortened V by 7 bases and J by 2 bases, and 14 bases separated the two germline ends. There are 14 residues in the CDR3. The CDR3 protein is CASKFGGFNTEAFF. The CDR3 region has the DNA TGTGCCAGTAAGTTTGGCGGATTCAACACTGAAGCTTTCTTT.

This sequence joins TRBV5-4 and TRBJ1-2; 11 bases agree with TRBD1. V lost 3 bases to trimming and J lost 8 bases; unmatched junction nucleotides: 6. This CDR3 has 14 residues. The V gene's germline CDR1 is SGHNT and CDR2 YYREEE (reference sequence). Here the CDR3 reads CASSSGQGAEGYTF. CDR3 nucleotides: TGTGCCAGCAGCTCTGGACAGGGGGCGGAGGGCTACACCTTC.